This TCR beta chain was identified during a study of cytomegalovirus exposure and HLA in healthy donors. Trimming removed 2 bases from V and 7 bases from J; junction bases left unmatched: 4. The CDR3 consists of 13 residues. The germline V gene encodes CDR1 SGHTS and CDR2 YDEGEE. Remarks on this clone: Its antigen is not known.

Study outcomes and limitations: Reported results showed that the classifier diagnosed cytomegalovirus status with high specificity and sensitivity. A few V segments could not be told apart, such as TRBV6-2 and TRBV6-3, and were left out.

The PCR used 60 Vbeta and 13 Jbeta primers. In the authors' workflow: A later analysis counted some 87 million unique TCR beta chains, some 10 million shared. Method: immunoSEQ multiplex PCR; TCRdb's copy keeps in-frame clones and lacks some. Clonal size and the V and J genes are those of that table, whereas D and trimming came from the DNA. The sample lists fewer than 150,000 clones; around 74% were seen once. Sequenced material: PBMCs. The chain couples TRBV5-8 to TRBJ1-2, with 8 bases matching TRBD1. The TCR was taken from a man aged 25 to 40 in good health and CMV-seronegative. The CDR3, as DNA: TGTGCCAGCAGCTTATCCAGGGGGCTTGGCTACACCTTC. Amino acid sequence: CASSLSRGLGYTF.